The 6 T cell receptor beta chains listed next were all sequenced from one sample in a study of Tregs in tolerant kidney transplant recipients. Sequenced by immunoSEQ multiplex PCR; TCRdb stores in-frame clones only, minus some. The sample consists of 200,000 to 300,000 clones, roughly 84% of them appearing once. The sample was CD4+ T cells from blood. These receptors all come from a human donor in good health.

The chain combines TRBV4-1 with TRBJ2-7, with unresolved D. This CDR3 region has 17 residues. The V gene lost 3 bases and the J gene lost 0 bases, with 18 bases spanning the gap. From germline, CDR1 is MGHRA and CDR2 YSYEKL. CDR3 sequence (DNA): TGCGCCAGCAGCCAGAATTCCCAAGATCAAACCTCCTACGAGCAGTACTTC. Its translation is CASSQNSQDQTSYEQYF.

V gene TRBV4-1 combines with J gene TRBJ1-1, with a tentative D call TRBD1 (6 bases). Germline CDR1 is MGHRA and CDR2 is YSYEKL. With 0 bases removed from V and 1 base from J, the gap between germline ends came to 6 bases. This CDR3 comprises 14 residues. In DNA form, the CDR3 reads TGCGCCAGCAGCCAAGACAGGGGGAACACTGAAGCTTTCTTT. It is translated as CASSQDRGNTEAFF.

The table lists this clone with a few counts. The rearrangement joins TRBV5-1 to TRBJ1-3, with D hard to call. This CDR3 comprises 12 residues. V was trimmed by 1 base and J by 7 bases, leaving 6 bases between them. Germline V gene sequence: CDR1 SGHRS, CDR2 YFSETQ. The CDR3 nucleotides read TGCGCCAGCAGCTTGAGTGGGAACACCATATATTTT. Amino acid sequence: CASSLSGNTIYF.

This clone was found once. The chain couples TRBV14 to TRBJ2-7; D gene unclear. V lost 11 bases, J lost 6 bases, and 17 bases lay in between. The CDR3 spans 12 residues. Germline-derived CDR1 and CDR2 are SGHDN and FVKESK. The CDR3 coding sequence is TGTGCCTCTGGAGCCCAAGCATTCGAGCAGTACTTC. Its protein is CASGAQAFEQYF.

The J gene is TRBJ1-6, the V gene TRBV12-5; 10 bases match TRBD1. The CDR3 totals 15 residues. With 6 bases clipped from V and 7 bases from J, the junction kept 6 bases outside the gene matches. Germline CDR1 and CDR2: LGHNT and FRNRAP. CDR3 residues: CASGRGTGENSPLHF. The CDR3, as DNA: TGTGCTAGTGGCCGAGGGACAGGGGAAAATTCACCCCTCCACTTT.

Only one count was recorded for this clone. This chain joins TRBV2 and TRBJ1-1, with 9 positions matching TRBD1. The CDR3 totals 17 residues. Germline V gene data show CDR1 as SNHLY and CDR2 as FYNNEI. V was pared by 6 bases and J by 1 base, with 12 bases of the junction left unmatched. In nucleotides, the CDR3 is TGTGCCAGCAGAGTTCCCCCGGGACAGGGACAGAACACTGAAGCTTTCTTT. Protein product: CASRVPPGQGQNTEAFF.